This entry lists 26 T cell receptor beta chains sequenced from one sample in a study of beta chain features in type 1 diabetes. These receptors are not linked to any known antigen. Study conclusions and caveats: People with Type 1 diabetes carried modestly yet significantly shorter TCRB CDR3s in all four CD4+ subsets.

Of the isolated RNA, all was reverse transcribed, and so the sequenced material was expressed TCRB transcripts. Profiling relied on immunoSEQ multiplex PCR, and the TCRdb table lists in-frame clones only, not all of them. The table includes around 300,000 clones, 15% detected once. Sequencing input: naive CD4+ T cells from blood. These TCRs come from a man younger than 35 with type 1 diabetes.

This chain joins TRBV28 and TRBJ2-1; 8 bases match TRBD2. The germline V gene encodes CDR1 MDHEN and CDR2 SYDVKM. This CDR3 is 13 amino acids long. V trimming: 4 bases; J trimming: 9 bases; junction bases outside the gene matches: 5. The DNA for the CDR3 is TGTGCCAGCAGTTCGCGGGGGGATGGTGAGCAGTTCTTC. This gives the protein CASSSRGDGEQFF.

This clone came up a few times. The gene calls are TRBV7-2 and TRBJ2-3; no clear D gene. CDR3 size: 13 residues. Trimming took off 5 bases at V and 4 bases at J, with 10 bases between the two ends. The germline V gene has CDR1 SGHTA and CDR2 FQGNSA. The CDR3 DNA follows: TGTGCCAGCAGCATCCTAGTCGCAGATACGCAGTATTTT. Translation: CASSILVADTQYF. The entire variable domain, with the rest obtained from reference TRBV7-2 and TRBJ2-3, is as follows: GAGVSQSPSNKVTEKGKDVELRCDPISGHTALYWYRQSLGQGLEFLIYFQGNSAPDKSGLPSDRFSAERTGGSVSTLTIQRTQQEDSAVYLCASSILVADTQYFGPGTRLTVL.

This chain uses TRBV20-1 with TRBJ1-1; tentatively, D is TRBD1 (5 bases). CDR1 DFQATT and CDR2 SNEGSKA come from the germline V gene (reference sequence). V gave up 1 base and J gave up 7 bases, with 7 bases separating them. CDR3 size: 11 residues. This CDR3 reads CSARGQHEAFF. CDR3 DNA sequence: TGCAGTGCTAGAGGACAGCATGAAGCTTTCTTT.

This clone was seen only once. This chain joins TRBV6-5 and TRBJ2-7; 9 bases are a match to TRBD1. This CDR3 has 15 amino acids. Trimming removed 2 bases from V and 3 bases from J; junction bases left unmatched: 5. From germline, CDR1 is MNHEY and CDR2 SVGAGI. CDR3 DNA: TGTGCCAGCAGTTACCAGCCGGGACAGGGCTACGAGCAGTACTTC. Amino acid sequence: CASSYQPGQGYEQYF.

This clone has a handful of counts. CDR3 in DNA: TGTGCCAGCAGCTTAGCACTTAGCCCGTCCTACGAGCAGTACTTC. Its protein is CASSLALSPSYEQYF. The chain joins TRBV7-2 to TRBJ2-7; D unclear. The CDR3 consists of 15 residues. The germline V and J ends were trimmed by 0 bases and 1 base, with 10 bases remaining between them. Germline V lookup: CDR1 SGHTA, CDR2 FQGNSA.

This clone was recorded a few times. The chain uses TRBV4-3 and TRBJ2-7, with D possibly being TRBD1 (6 bases). Germline CDR1 is LGHNA and CDR2 is YSLEER. The CDR3 totals 13 residues. V was trimmed by 0 bases and J by 3 bases, leaving 6 bases between them. CDR3 in DNA: TGCGCCAGCAGCCAAGAACAGGGCTACGAGCAGTACTTC. Translating gives CASSQEQGYEQYF.

This clone was found a few times. The same CDR3 is also encoded by other DNA sequences in this sample. This chain joins TRBV9 and TRBJ2-2; 11 bases map to TRBD2. This CDR3 has 16 residues. V shed 2 bases and J 1 base; nucleotides not matched to a gene: 1. CDR1 is SGDLS, CDR2 YYNGEE, per germline. The CDR3 sequence is CASSVGLAGNTGELFF. Written as DNA, the CDR3 is TGTGCCAGCAGCGTCGGACTAGCGGGGAACACCGGGGAGCTGTTTTTT. Supplemented by reference TRBV9 and TRBJ2-2, the full variable domain reads DSGVTQTPKHLITATGQRVTLRCSPRSGDLSVYWYQQSLDQGLQFLIQYYNGEERAKGNILERFSAQQFPDLHSELNLSSLELGDSALYFCASSVGLAGNTGELFFGEGSRLTVL.

The chain links TRBV7-2 to TRBJ2-2; tentatively, D is TRBD2 (5 bases). V lost 5 bases and J lost 0, with 7 bases in between. The germline V gene has CDR1 SGHTA and CDR2 FQGNSA. The CDR3 totals 14 residues. The CDR3 nucleotides read TGTGCCAGCAGCCCGGGATCGAACACCGGGGAGCTGTTTTTT. Translation gives CASSPGSNTGELFF.

This clone appeared a few times. CDR3 in amino acids: CASSLAPGLYEQYF. The CDR3 DNA follows: TGTGCCAGCAGCTTGGCCCCAGGGTTGTACGAGCAGTACTTC. The V and J genes are TRBV7-9 and TRBJ2-7; D may be TRBD1 (5 bases). The CDR3 loop spans 14 amino acids. Germline values: CDR1 SEHNR, CDR2 FQNEAQ (reference sequence). Trimming took off 3 bases at V and 4 bases at J, with 13 bases between the two ends.

CDR3: CASSSTAGNQPQHF. The CDR3 DNA reads as TGTGCCAGCAGTTCCACAGCGGGCAATCAGCCCCAGCATTTT. This rearrangement joins TRBV28 to TRBJ1-5; D call uncertain. The V end lost 4 bases, the J end lost 2 bases, and 9 bases lay between the germline ends. Germline loops: CDR1 MDHEN, CDR2 SYDVKM. The CDR3 is made up of 14 amino acids.

This clone appeared a few times. CDR3: CSGGLAGNEQFF. Written as DNA, the CDR3 is TGCAGCGGAGGACTAGCGGGGAATGAGCAGTTCTTC. The rearrangement links TRBV29-1 to TRBJ2-1, with 12 bases aligning to TRBD2. Germline-derived CDR1 and CDR2 are SQVTM and ANQGSEA. The length of the CDR3 is 12 residues. After removal of 7 bases from V and 7 bases from J, the junction contained 2 bases not matched to a gene.

The V call is TRBV11-2, the J call TRBJ2-3; no reliable D call. CDR3 length equals 15 residues. Germline-derived CDR1 and CDR2 are SGHAT and FQNNGV. The ends were cut back, 3 bases at V and 1 base at J, with 11 bases in the middle. The CDR3 here is CASSFVYKGTDTQYF. The CDR3 DNA follows: TGTGCCAGCAGCTTTGTTTACAAAGGCACAGATACGCAGTATTTT.

The chain employs TRBV5-1 and TRBJ2-2, with TRBD2 matching over 12 bases. From germline, CDR1 is SGHRS and CDR2 YFSETQ. The CDR3 is 15 residues long. V dropped 5 bases and J dropped 6; count of bases not matched to a gene: 5. The CDR3 nucleotides read TGCGCCAGCAGTCTAGCGGGGGGGGACGCCGGGGAGCTGTTTTTT. It translates to CASSLAGGDAGELFF.

This clone was counted only a few times. The V gene is TRBV19, the J gene TRBJ2-7, with TRBD1 identical over 7 bases. Germline-derived CDR1 and CDR2 are LNHDA and SQIVND (reference sequence). This CDR3 spans 14 amino acids. V trimming: 6 bases; J trimming: 5 bases; junction bases outside the gene matches: 10. CDR3 DNA sequence: TGTGCCAGTAGACCTGACAGGGCCGGAAACGAGCAGTACTTC. Protein product: CASRPDRAGNEQYF.

The chain carries TRBV7-2 and TRBJ2-3; possible D gene TRBD2, 6 bases. The CDR3 is made up of 15 amino acids. The V end lost 5 bases, the J end lost 6 bases, and 18 bases lay between the germline ends. Germline V gives CDR1 SGHTA, CDR2 FQGNSA. The CDR3 DNA reads as TGTGCCAGCAGCCCCCCGGGACTGAACCCGGATACGCAGTATTTT. Its protein product is CASSPPGLNPDTQYF.

This clone was observed a handful of times. V usage is TRBV5-1 and J usage is TRBJ2-1, with 7 positions matching TRBD1. J lost 3 bases, V lost 1 base, and 4 bases had no gene match. The CDR3 contains 15 residues. Germline CDR1 is SGHRS and CDR2 is YFSETQ. CDR3 sequence: CASSLRGTDYNEQFF. CDR3 nucleotide sequence: TGCGCCAGCAGCTTGCGAGGGACAGACTACAATGAGCAGTTCTTC.

The gene calls are TRBV5-1 and TRBJ1-2; 9 positions agree with TRBD1. The germline V gene has CDR1 SGHRS and CDR2 YFSETQ. Unmatched junction bases numbered 6, after V lost 2 bases and J lost 7 bases. CDR3 length: 14 residues. The CDR3 reads CASSFGTGRGGYTF. DNA for the CDR3: TGCGCCAGCAGCTTCGGGACAGGGAGGGGTGGCTACACCTTC.

This clone showed up just a few times. The rearrangement uses TRBV5-1 and TRBJ2-7, with D maybe TRBD2 (5 bases). V was cut by 2 bases and J by 7 bases, with 10 bases left in between. The germline V gene encodes CDR1 SGHRS and CDR2 YFSETQ. The CDR3 is 12 residues long. CDR3 in amino acids: CASSLTREEQYF. The CDR3 DNA sequence: TGCGCCAGCAGCTTAACCCGGGAAGAGCAGTACTTC.

This clone was observed a handful of times. The chain carries TRBV27 and TRBJ1-2, with TRBD1 identical over 7 bases. This CDR3 is built from 13 residues. The germline V gene encodes CDR1 MNHEY and CDR2 SMNVEV (reference sequence). With V trimmed by 0 bases and J by 8 bases, 3 bases remained unmatched. The DNA for the CDR3 is TGTGCCAGCAGTTTATCACAGGGGTGGGGCTACACCTTC. As protein: CASSLSQGWGYTF.

This clone was seen only a few times. V gene TRBV6-4 combines with J gene TRBJ2-7; tentative D call: TRBD1 (6 bases). CDR1 MRHNA and CDR2 SNTAGT come from the germline V gene. The CDR3 extends over 15 amino acids. With 10 bases removed from V and 2 bases from J, the gap between germline ends came to 21 bases. The CDR3 DNA reads as TGTGCCAAGCACCGGCTTCAAGAGGGGGCCTACGAGCAGTACTTC. This codes for CAKHRLQEGAYEQYF.

The table lists this clone with a few counts. V gene TRBV6-1 combines with J gene TRBJ1-2, with D hard to call. V was clipped by 1 base and J by 1 base, with 4 bases between them. Germline V gene sequence: CDR1 MNHNS, CDR2 SASEGT. This CDR3 has 13 amino acids. This CDR3 reads CASSEGVNYGYTF. The DNA for the CDR3 is TGTGCCAGCAGTGAAGGAGTTAACTATGGCTACACCTTC.

V usage is TRBV7-2 and J usage is TRBJ2-4; the D gene is possibly TRBD2 (5 bases). Looked up from germline, CDR1 is SGHTA and CDR2 is FQGNSA. Trimming stripped 5 bases from V and 0 bases from J, with 23 bases between. The CDR3 has 19 amino acids. CDR3 protein: CASSLAPDRDILAKNIQYF. Written as DNA, the CDR3 is TGTGCCAGCAGCCTCGCCCCCGATCGGGATATTTTAGCCAAAAACATTCAGTACTTC.

This chain joins TRBV29-1 and TRBJ2-1, with TRBD1 as a possible D gene (5 bases). CDR1 is SQVTM and CDR2 is ANQGSEA in the germline V gene. V dropped 5 bases and J dropped 10 bases, with 12 bases sitting between them. The CDR3 spans 11 residues. The CDR3 reads CSVKGSREQFF. CDR3 nucleotide sequence: TGCAGCGTTAAGGGGTCCAGGGAGCAGTTCTTC.

The sample holds a few counts of this clone. The rearrangement joins TRBV4-2 to TRBJ1-6; 8 bases match TRBD1. There are 17 residues in the CDR3. J lost 13 bases, V lost 0 bases, and 14 bases had no gene match. Looked up from germline, CDR1 is LGHNA and CDR2 is YNFKEQ. The CDR3 DNA reads TGTGCCAGCAGCCAAGAATCGGGGACAGGATTACTCTCGCCCCTCCACTTT. Amino acids: CASSQESGTGLLSPLHF.

This clone came up a few times. CDR3 region: CASMMDFAQPQHF. The CDR3 DNA is TGTGCCAGCATGATGGACTTTGCGCAGCCCCAGCATTTT. J is TRBJ1-5 and V is TRBV2, with D unresolved. Trimming left V 7 bases short and J 7 bases short, with 14 bases between. The CDR3 runs 13 residues. The germline V gene encodes CDR1 SNHLY and CDR2 FYNNEI.

V is TRBV19 and J is TRBJ2-1; 11 positions agree with TRBD2. The ends lost 5 bases at V and 4 bases at J; junction bases unmatched: 7. CDR1 and CDR2 from the germline V gene are LNHDA and SQIVND (reference sequence). The CDR3 has 16 amino acids. Here the CDR3 DNA reads TGTGCCAGTAGTCGGATTCTAGCGGGGGGATACAATGAGCAGTTCTTC. It yields the protein CASSRILAGGYNEQFF.